The 27 T cell receptor beta chains listed next were all sequenced from one sample in a study of cytomegalovirus exposure and HLA in healthy donors (dated by TCRdb to the late 2010s). Libraries were constructed by the immunoSEQ multiplex PCR assay. The multiplex PCR relied on a mix of 60 forward primers for TCR Vbeta segments and 13 reverse primers for TCR Jbeta segments. What TCRdb holds here is the immuneACCESS table cut down to in-frame rearrangements. Part of the clones is not present; checked against another copy, under half of the missing clones reflect an unresolved V gene, and the others are unexplained. A total of some 120,000 clones appear in this sample, around 82% of them only once. 11% of the sample goes to the ten largest clones. The sequencing input was PBMCs. Receptor source: a man aged 30 to 39 in good health and CMV-seropositive.

The chain joins TRBV7-8 to TRBJ1-2; the D is unclear. The CDR3 has 14 residues. V lost 2 bases to trimming and J lost 4 bases, with 11 bases between them. The germline CDR1 and CDR2 sequences are SGHVS and FQNEAQ. The CDR3 DNA sequence: TGTGCCAGCAGCTTATCGGGTACCCCCTATGGCTACACCTTC. As protein: CASSLSGTPYGYTF.

This clone was detected a few times. This chain connects TRBV6-6 to TRBJ2-2, with D tentatively TRBD2 (5 bases). The V gene lost 5 bases and the J gene lost 7 bases, with 8 bases spanning the gap. Germline V CDR1 and CDR2: MNHNY, SVGAGI (reference sequence). The CDR3 is 12 amino acids. The CDR3 nucleotides read TGTGCCAGCAGTGCGGGCCTCGGGGAGCTGTTTTTT. This translates into CASSAGLGELFF.

The chain employs TRBV10-3 and TRBJ1-1, with 7 bases aligning to TRBD1. The CDR3 is 13 amino acids. V shed 6 bases and J 3 bases; nucleotides not matched to a gene: 4. CDR1 is ENHRY, CDR2 SYGVKD, per germline. CDR3 nucleotides: TGTGCCATCAGAAGGGGGCCGGACACTGAAGCTTTCTTT. Translation: CAIRRGPDTEAFF.

The CDR3 is CASSLNTGYTEAFF. In DNA, the CDR3 is TGTGCCAGTAGTTTAAACACAGGGTATACTGAAGCTTTCTTT. The gene calls are TRBV19 and TRBJ1-1; tentatively, D is TRBD1 (6 bases). There are 14 residues in the CDR3. The germline V and J ends were trimmed by 5 bases and 5 bases, with 15 bases remaining between them. The V gene's germline CDR1 is LNHDA and CDR2 SQIVND (reference sequence).

This clone appeared once. The chain joins TRBV5-1 to TRBJ2-1; maybe TRBD2 (6 bases). The ends were cut back, 0 bases at V and 6 bases at J, with 25 bases in the middle. The CDR3 has 19 residues. Germline assignment: CDR1 SGHRS and CDR2 YFSETQ. The CDR3 sequence is CASSLAPAGVGVNGNEQFF. The CDR3 DNA reads as TGCGCCAGCAGCTTGGCTCCAGCGGGTGTCGGGGTCAATGGCAATGAGCAGTTCTTC.

The chain couples TRBV5-6 to TRBJ1-1; D not resolved. Germline V lookup: CDR1 SGHDT, CDR2 YYEEEE. Trimming stripped 0 bases from V and 0 bases from J, with 6 bases between. The CDR3 totals 14 residues. CDR3 residues: CASSLGLVNTEAFF. The CDR3 coding sequence is TGTGCCAGCAGCTTGGGTCTTGTGAACACTGAAGCTTTCTTT.

V gene TRBV6-1 combines with J gene TRBJ1-5; D is unresolved. The CDR3 is 14 amino acids. The germline V gene has CDR1 MNHNS and CDR2 SASEGT. V dropped 4 bases and J dropped 4 bases, with 11 bases sitting between them. The CDR3 is CASSAHSPNQPQHF. The DNA for the CDR3 is TGTGCCAGCAGTGCCCACAGCCCAAATCAGCCCCAGCATTTT.

The chain links TRBV19 to TRBJ2-5; D might be TRBD2 (7 bases). The germline gives CDR1 LNHDA, CDR2 SQIVND (reference sequence). Trimming left V 8 bases short and J 4 bases short, with 14 bases between. This CDR3 is 13 amino acids long. In DNA, the CDR3 is TGTGCCAGTGGGGGGGGGCTGTCAGAGACCCAGTACTTC. It codes for CASGGGLSETQYF.

The chain uses TRBV7-6 and TRBJ2-1; TRBD2 might be the D (5 bases). This CDR3 is built from 15 residues. The V end lost 1 base, the J end lost 4 bases, and 11 bases lay between the germline ends. Germline loops: CDR1 SGHVS, CDR2 FNYEAQ. This chain's CDR3 is CASSLGGGLYNEQFF. Here the CDR3 DNA reads TGTGCCAGCAGCTTAGGCGGAGGCCTTTACAATGAGCAGTTCTTC.

This clone was seen a handful of times. This chain uses TRBV2 with TRBJ2-7; TRBD1 might be the D (5 bases). The germline V gene encodes CDR1 SNHLY and CDR2 FYNNEI. Trimming removed 3 bases from V and 3 bases from J, with 6 bases in between. This CDR3 has 12 residues. The CDR3 DNA is TGTGCCAGCAGTGATCAGGGCTACGAGCAGTACTTC. Its protein is CASSDQGYEQYF. Full variable domain (outside the CDR3, taken from reference TRBV2 and TRBJ2-7): EPEVTQTPSHQVTQMGQEVILRCVPISNHLYFYWYRQILGQKVEFLVSFYNNEISEKSEIFDDQFSVERPDGSNFTLKIRSTKLEDSAMYFCASSDQGYEQYFGPGTRLTVT.

The rearrangement uses TRBV28 and TRBJ1-5; TRBD1 matches at 7 bases. From germline, CDR1 is MDHEN and CDR2 SYDVKM. With 6 bases clipped from V and 6 bases from J, the junction kept 11 bases outside the gene matches. The CDR3 spans 15 residues. CDR3 loop: CASSRPRGGGQPQHF. The CDR3 DNA reads as TGTGCCAGCAGCCGCCCCCGAGGGGGCGGTCAGCCCCAGCATTTT.

The chain links TRBV30 to TRBJ2-3, with D unclear. CDR1 is GTSNPN, CDR2 SVGIG, per germline (reference sequence). Deletions cut 0 bases from V and 0 bases from J, with 4 bases between. There are 13 residues in the CDR3. The CDR3 sequence is CAWSVSSTDTQYF. CDR3 sequence (DNA): TGTGCCTGGAGTGTATCGAGCACAGATACGCAGTATTTT.

This clone has just a few counts. The rearrangement links TRBV4-1 to TRBJ2-1, with 10 bases aligning to TRBD2. The CDR3 length is 16 residues. CDR1 is MGHRA and CDR2 is YSYEKL in the germline V gene. V shed 0 bases, J shed 9 bases, and the junction held 8 bases outside the gene matches. CDR3 residues: CASSQDNLAGEAEQFF. CDR3 sequence (DNA): TGCGCCAGCAGCCAAGATAACCTAGCGGGAGAGGCTGAGCAGTTCTTC.

J is TRBJ2-3 and V is TRBV18, with 9 bases matching TRBD2. Germline CDR1 KGHSH, CDR2 LQKENI. The CDR3 has 16 amino acids. V was clipped by 4 bases and J by 2 bases; unmatched bases: 7. The CDR3 loop reads CASSRLTSGFTDTQYF. The CDR3 DNA is TGTGCCAGCTCACGCTTGACTAGCGGTTTCACAGATACGCAGTATTTT.

The chain recombines TRBV10-1 with TRBJ2-2; 7 nucleotides agree with TRBD1. The V gene end was trimmed by 5 bases and the J gene end by 2 bases; junction bases not matched to a gene: 5. CDR3 size: 15 residues. Germline CDR1 reads WNHNN; CDR2 reads SYGVQD (reference sequence). CDR3 sequence: CASSTGTANTGELFF. In DNA, the CDR3 is TGCGCCAGCAGTACCGGGACAGCTAACACCGGGGAGCTGTTTTTT.

V is TRBV4-3 and J is TRBJ2-2; 11 nucleotides match TRBD2. This CDR3 contains 16 residues. V shed 1 base and J 6 bases; nucleotides not matched to a gene: 4. Germline lookup yields CDR1 LGHNA and CDR2 YSLEER. The CDR3 DNA reads as TGCGCCAGCAGCCAAGGAGTAGCGGGAGGGCCCGGGGAGCTGTTTTTT. This encodes CASSQGVAGGPGELFF.

This clone is a singleton in its sample. This chain uses TRBV2 with TRBJ2-1; 8 bases match TRBD2. The CDR3 spans 16 residues. J lost 7 bases, V lost 6 bases, and 14 bases had no gene match. Germline V lookup: CDR1 SNHLY, CDR2 FYNNEI. The DNA for the CDR3 is TGTGCCAGCAGGAGTAGCGGGAAGGTGAGGGTGAATGAGCAGTTCTTC. This translates into CASRSSGKVRVNEQFF.

The chain couples TRBV6-1 to TRBJ1-4, with 8 bases matching TRBD1. Germline lookup yields CDR1 MNHNS and CDR2 SASEGT. CDR3 size: 20 residues. V was clipped by 2 bases and J by 7 bases; unmatched bases: 21. CDR3 residues: CASSEFSLATRTGSGEKLFF. In DNA form, the CDR3 reads TGTGCCAGCAGTGAATTCTCCCTCGCTACTCGGACAGGGAGTGGTGAAAAACTGTTTTTT.

A note on this clone: Other DNA sequences in this sample translate to the same CDR3. This chain joins TRBV4-2 and TRBJ2-1; a possible D gene is TRBD2 (5 bases). From germline, CDR1 is LGHNA and CDR2 YNFKEQ. The CDR3 loop spans 15 amino acids. The V end lost 5 bases, the J end lost 3 bases, and 14 bases lay between the germline ends. CDR3 sequence (DNA): TGTGCCAGCAGCACGCGAGACTACGACTACAATGAGCAGTTCTTC. Its protein product is CASSTRDYDYNEQFF.

This clone was observed a few times. The chain has TRBV4-3 and TRBJ1-5; D is uncertain. Germline loops: CDR1 LGHNA, CDR2 YSLEER. This CDR3 is built from 15 residues. The V end was cut by 4 bases, the J end by 6 bases, with 16 bases between. The CDR3 loop is CASSPNQASSQPQHF. DNA of the CDR3: TGCGCCAGCAGCCCGAACCAGGCGTCAAGTCAGCCCCAGCATTTT.

This clone was seen a single time. The chain is built from TRBV19 and TRBJ2-1; 13 nucleotides match TRBD2. Germline CDR1 LNHDA, CDR2 SQIVND (reference sequence). The CDR3 is made up of 18 amino acids. After removal of 4 bases from V and 1 base from J, the junction contained 7 bases not matched to a gene. CDR3: CASSKGSGLAGSYNEQFF. The DNA of the CDR3 is TGTGCCAGTAGTAAGGGATCGGGACTAGCGGGGTCCTACAATGAGCAGTTCTTC.

The genes are TRBV11-2 and TRBJ2-5; possible D gene TRBD2, 6 bases. The CDR3 is 16 amino acids. Trimming cost V 0 bases and J 5 bases, with 16 bases left between them. The germline V gene has CDR1 SGHAT and CDR2 FQNNGV. The CDR3 bases are TGTGCCAGCAGCTTAGAACTAGCCGACGCACACGAGACCCAGTACTTC. This codes for CASSLELADAHETQYF.

The chain has TRBV7-6 and TRBJ2-1; D gene ambiguous. The CDR3 consists of 16 residues. Per the germline V gene, CDR1 is SGHVS and CDR2 is FNYEAQ. Trimming took 3 bases from V and 0 from J, leaving 12 bases between them. This chain's CDR3 is CASSLSVQSSYNEQFF. The CDR3 nucleotides read TGTGCCAGCAGCTTGAGTGTCCAAAGCTCCTACAATGAGCAGTTCTTC.

About this clone: Within the sample, other DNA sequences also encode this same CDR3. The chain employs TRBV7-3 and TRBJ2-1, with 9 bases lining up with TRBD2. The CDR3 has 16 residues. The V and J ends lost 3 bases and 8 bases, in that order; junction bases with no gene match: 11. Germline-derived CDR1 and CDR2 are SGHTA and FQGTGA. This CDR3 is CASSLGAGGPAHEQFF. The CDR3 coding sequence is TGTGCCAGCAGCTTGGGGGCGGGAGGGCCCGCACATGAGCAGTTCTTC.

The chain recombines TRBV4-3 with TRBJ2-1; 9 positions match TRBD2. V was pared by 1 base and J by 2 bases, with 3 bases of the junction left unmatched. Germline V CDR1 and CDR2: LGHNA, YSLEER. The CDR3 loop spans 16 amino acids. The CDR3 DNA reads TGCGCCAGCAGCCAAGTGGCGGGAGGGCCCTACAATGAGCAGTTCTTC. This gives the protein CASSQVAGGPYNEQFF.

The chain is built from TRBV4-3 and TRBJ2-2, with 10 positions matching TRBD2. CDR1 LGHNA and CDR2 YSLEER come from the germline V gene. Trimming removed 1 base from V and 4 bases from J; junction bases left unmatched: 3. CDR3 length: 16 amino acids. DNA for the CDR3: TGCGCCAGCAGCCAAGGGCTAGCGGGAGCCACCGGGGAGCTGTTTTTT. Its translation: CASSQGLAGATGELFF.

This chain connects TRBV27 to TRBJ2-7; 13 positions match TRBD2. CDR1 and CDR2 (germline): MNHEY, SMNVEV (reference sequence). This CDR3 is built from 15 residues. V lost 5 bases and J lost 4; bases outside the gene matches: 5. The CDR3 DNA is TGTGCCAGCAGTCCCAAGGGACTAGCGGGATACGAGCAGTACTTC. Translating gives CASSPKGLAGYEQYF.